Below are 26 T cell receptor beta chains sequenced from a single sample in a study of T cells in Graves' hyperthyroidism and ophthalmopathy. RNA transcripts provided the source from which TCR beta CDR3 regions were amplified. TCR CDR3 regions were first amplified by RT-PCR with HTBI primers. TCRdb ran MiXCR on the multiplex PCR reads and lists one entry per CDR3 protein. The profile shows 600,000 to 650,000 distinct CDR3 sequences, roughly 20% of them singletons. Material: blood. Receptors originate from a man younger than 40 with Graves' ophthalmopathy.

V and J are TRBV29-1 and TRBJ1-6; D remains unclear. The CDR3 covers 13 residues. The V end lost 4 bases, the J end lost 8 bases, and 12 bases lay between the germline ends. Germline V gives CDR1 SQVTM, CDR2 ANQGSEA. In DNA form, the CDR3 reads TGCAGCGTTGTGGCTGGGGAGTATTCACCCCTCCACTTT. Translated: CSVVAGEYSPLHF. The full variable domain, with the rest looked up from reference TRBV29-1 and TRBJ1-6, is SAVISQKPSRDICQRGTSLTIQCQVDSQVTMMFWYRQQPGQSLTLIATANQGSEATYESGFVIDKFPISRPNLTFSTLTVSNMSPEDSSIYLCSVVAGEYSPLHFGNGTRLTVT.

This clonotype was counted at least ten times. Written as DNA, the CDR3 is TGTGCCACCAGCTCTGGAGTCCCCTACGAGCAGTACTTC. It codes for CATSSGVPYEQYF. The V and J genes are TRBV24-1 and TRBJ2-7; D ambiguous. The germline CDR1 and CDR2 sequences are KGHDR and SFDVKD. CDR3 length equals 13 residues. The ends were cut back, 7 bases at V and 2 bases at J, with 11 bases in the middle.

This clonotype was counted between two and nine times. The chain combines TRBV2 with TRBJ2-7; 7 bases map to TRBD1. Per germline, CDR1 SNHLY and CDR2 FYNNEI. CDR3 length equals 16 residues. V shed 1 base and J 2 bases; nucleotides not matched to a gene: 8. The CDR3 spells CASSEGGQSVAYEQYF. As DNA, the CDR3 is TGTGCCAGCAGTGAAGGGGGACAGTCGGTTGCCTACGAGCAGTACTTC.

This clonotype has at least ten counts. The rearrangement links TRBV29-1 to TRBJ1-3, with unresolved D. Per the germline V gene, CDR1 is SQVTM and CDR2 is ANQGSEA. With 1 base removed from V and 4 bases from J, the gap between germline ends came to 8 bases. This CDR3 is 13 amino acids long. The CDR3 DNA reads TGCAGCGTTGAAGCGGCCCTCGGAAACACCATATATTTT. Translated: CSVEAALGNTIYF.

This clonotype was counted between two and nine times. The chain has TRBV20-1 and TRBJ1-6; TRBD1 might be the D (5 bases). The germline V gene has CDR1 DFQATT and CDR2 SNEGSKA (reference sequence). This CDR3 is built from 16 residues. The V gene lost 0 bases and the J gene lost 0 bases, with 9 bases spanning the gap. The CDR3, as DNA: TGCAGTGCTAGAGATCGGGGCAGCTCCTATAATTCACCCCTCCACTTT. Encoded protein: CSARDRGSSYNSPLHF.

The chain couples TRBV9 to TRBJ1-1, with a possible D match to TRBD1 (5 bases). The CDR3 consists of 15 residues. The germline V gene encodes CDR1 SGDLS and CDR2 YYNGEE. Trimming took 0 bases from V and 5 from J, leaving 14 bases between them. This CDR3 is CASSVDRGLETEAFF. In DNA form, the CDR3 reads TGTGCCAGCAGCGTAGATCGGGGACTGGAAACTGAAGCTTTCTTT.

The CDR3 here is CAISDVQLINEQFF. In DNA form, the CDR3 reads TGTGCCATCAGTGATGTACAGCTGATCAATGAGCAGTTCTTC. V is TRBV10-3 and J is TRBJ2-1; no reliable D call. The germline V gene encodes CDR1 ENHRY and CDR2 SYGVKD. CDR3 length equals 14 residues. V lost 3 bases and J 6 bases, leaving 12 bases between the germline ends.

This clonotype was found a few times. This chain uses TRBV29-1 with TRBJ1-2; D might be TRBD1 (5 bases). V lost 0 bases to trimming and J lost 1 base, with 9 bases between them. CDR3 size: 14 residues. Looked up from germline, CDR1 is SQVTM and CDR2 is ANQGSEA. In DNA, the CDR3 is TGCAGCGTTGAAGATCGCAGGGATAACTATGGCTACACCTTC. It encodes CSVEDRRDNYGYTF.

There are many counts of this clonotype. V is TRBV12-3 or TRBV12-4 and J is TRBJ2-7; 7 bases are shared with TRBD1. This CDR3 spans 14 amino acids. J lost 0 bases, V lost 6 bases, and 5 bases had no gene match. CDR3 bases: TGTGCCAGCAGACGGGACAGTAGCTCCTACGAGCAGTACTTC. Protein product: CASRRDSSSYEQYF.

The rearrangement joins TRBV29-1 to TRBJ2-6; 9 nucleotides match TRBD2. CDR1 and CDR2 (germline): SQVTM, ANQGSEA. After removal of 5 bases from V and 2 bases from J, the junction contained 10 bases not matched to a gene. This CDR3 comprises 17 residues. DNA of the CDR3: TGCAGCGTTAGGATTCGCGGGAGGGCCCCTGGGGCCAACGTCCTGACTTTC. It is translated as CSVRIRGRAPGANVLTF.

This clonotype showed up just a few times. This rearrangement joins TRBV29-1 to TRBJ2-5; 8 nucleotides line up with TRBD1. Germline lookup yields CDR1 SQVTM and CDR2 ANQGSEA. The CDR3 is made up of 15 amino acids. Trimming took 0 bases from V and 4 from J; bases not matched to a gene: 7. The CDR3 spells CSVEESTGGRETQYF. CDR3 coding DNA: TGCAGCGTTGAAGAGAGTACAGGGGGGAGAGAGACCCAGTACTTC.

This chain links TRBV20-1 with TRBJ1-5; 7 positions agree with TRBD1. The CDR3 is 12 residues long. Germline values: CDR1 DFQATT, CDR2 SNEGSKA (reference sequence). Unmatched junction bases numbered 0, after V lost 5 bases and J lost 2 bases. The CDR3 region has the DNA TGCAGTGCTGGGACAGGCAATCAGCCCCAGCATTTT. It specifies CSAGTGNQPQHF.

The V call is TRBV12-3 or TRBV12-4, the J call TRBJ2-1, with unresolved D. V was shortened by 5 bases and J by 10 bases, with 12 bases between the two germline ends. CDR3 length: 12 amino acids. CDR3 in amino acids: CASSPMFGEQFF. CDR3 nucleotide sequence: TGTGCCAGCAGTCCTATGTTTGGGGAGCAGTTCTTC.

V gene TRBV7-9 combines with J gene TRBJ2-7; D possibly uses TRBD1 or TRBD2 (5 bases each). Trimming took off 0 bases at V and 5 bases at J, with 17 bases between the two ends. The germline V gene has CDR1 SEHNR and CDR2 FQNEAQ (reference sequence). The CDR3 extends over 16 amino acids. CDR3 residues: CASSLAGDGLTDEQYF. CDR3 nucleotide sequence: TGTGCCAGCAGCTTAGCAGGGGACGGTCTCACGGACGAGCAGTACTTC.

The V gene is TRBV19, the J gene TRBJ2-2; 13 nucleotides match TRBD2. With V trimmed by 5 bases and J by 4 bases, 7 bases remained unmatched. Germline V gene data show CDR1 as LNHDA and CDR2 as SQIVND (reference sequence). The CDR3 is 17 amino acids. CDR3 in DNA: TGTGCCAGTAGTTCCAGGACTAGCGGGAGTTCCACCGGGGAGCTGTTTTTT. Amino acid sequence: CASSSRTSGSSTGELFF.

The gene calls are TRBV5-6 and TRBJ2-2, with D hard to call. Germline CDR1 and CDR2: SGHDT and YYEEEE. Trimming took 0 bases from V and 6 from J, leaving 6 bases between them. There are 13 residues in the CDR3. The CDR3: CASSLVVPGELFF. The CDR3 nucleotides are TGTGCCAGCAGCTTGGTAGTTCCCGGGGAGCTGTTTTTT.

This chain links TRBV7-2 with TRBJ2-7; D is tentatively TRBD1 or TRBD2 (5 bases each). Trimming took off 3 bases at V and 5 bases at J, with 8 bases between the two ends. Germline CDR1 and CDR2: SGHTA and FQGNSA. This CDR3 is built from 12 residues. The CDR3 region has the DNA TGTGCCAGCAGCTTGTGGGGGAACGAGCAGTACTTC. Protein: CASSLWGNEQYF. Combining the CDR3 with reference TRBV7-2 and TRBJ2-7 gives the whole variable domain GAGVSQSPSNKVTEKGKDVELRCDPISGHTALYWYRQSLGQGLEFLIYFQGNSAPDKSGLPSDRFSAERTGGSVSTLTIQRTQQEDSAVYLCASSLWGNEQYFGPGTRLTVT.

The chain recombines TRBV27 with TRBJ2-1; 8 positions agree with TRBD2. The CDR3 runs to 15 residues. V was pared by 4 bases and J by 4 bases, with 6 bases of the junction left unmatched. Germline V gives CDR1 MNHEY, CDR2 SMNVEV (reference sequence). CDR3 loop: CASSSLAGPYNEQFF. CDR3 in DNA: TGTGCCAGCAGTTCATTAGCGGGACCTTACAATGAGCAGTTCTTC.

The J gene is TRBJ2-2, the V gene TRBV19; D is undetermined. V was trimmed by 2 bases and J by 5 bases, leaving 6 bases between them. The CDR3 contains 13 residues. Germline loops: CDR1 LNHDA, CDR2 SQIVND (reference sequence). Written as DNA, the CDR3 is TGTGCCAGTAGTATATTAGGGACCGGGGAGCTGTTTTTT. Protein sequence: CASSILGTGELFF.

J is TRBJ2-3 and V is TRBV30; D ambiguous. Germline CDR1 reads GTSNPN; CDR2 reads SVGIG (reference sequence). V was pared by 2 bases and J by 0 bases, with 6 bases between. This CDR3 region has 13 residues. CDR3 bases: TGTGCCTGGAGTTCCGGGAGCACAGATACGCAGTATTTT. Its protein is CAWSSGSTDTQYF.

This clonotype was seen only once. The rearrangement links TRBV27 to TRBJ2-2, with 7 bases aligning to TRBD2. Per germline, CDR1 MNHEY and CDR2 SMNVEV (reference sequence). CDR3 length equals 15 residues. V lost 5 bases and J lost 7; bases outside the gene matches: 10. DNA for the CDR3: TGTGCCAGCAGTCCGTGGGGGAGGGATGTCGGGGAGCTGTTTTTT. This sequence encodes CASSPWGRDVGELFF.

V and J are TRBV30 and TRBJ1-6; 7 bases align to TRBD1. The CDR3 has 13 residues. J lost 9 bases, V lost 8 bases, and 10 bases had no gene match. From germline, CDR1 is GTSNPN and CDR2 SVGIG (reference sequence). The CDR3, as DNA: TGTGCCGAAGACAGACAGGGAGGTTCACCCCTCCACTTT. The encoded protein is CAEDRQGGSPLHF.

This clonotype was counted only a few times. The gene calls are TRBV9 and TRBJ2-3, with TRBD2 matching 7 bases. Germline V gives CDR1 SGDLS, CDR2 YYNGEE. The ends lost 0 bases at V and 0 bases at J; junction bases unmatched: 10. This CDR3 region has 18 residues. CDR3 amino acids: CASSVGPPGGSSTDTQYF. In nucleotides, the CDR3 is TGTGCCAGCAGCGTAGGCCCCCCCGGGGGGAGTAGCACAGATACGCAGTATTTT. Full variable domain (remainder filled in from reference TRBV9 and TRBJ2-3): DSGVTQTPKHLITATGQRVTLRCSPRSGDLSVYWYQQSLDQGLQFLIQYYNGEERAKGNILERFSAQQFPDLHSELNLSSLELGDSALYFCASSVGPPGGSSTDTQYFGPGTRLTVL.

The chain carries TRBV19 and TRBJ1-5; D gene ambiguous. CDR3 length: 16 residues. V was clipped by 4 bases and J by 8 bases, with 21 bases between them. The germline gives CDR1 LNHDA, CDR2 SQIVND (reference sequence). The CDR3 here is CASSTPGGQQPKPQHF. The DNA of the CDR3 is TGTGCCAGTAGTACCCCCGGTGGGCAGCAGCCTAAGCCCCAGCATTTT.

V gene TRBV6-1 combines with J gene TRBJ1-2; D possibly corresponds to TRBD1 (6 bases). The CDR3 contains 13 residues. V lost 8 bases, J lost 3 bases, and 13 bases lay in between. The germline gives CDR1 MNHNS, CDR2 SASEGT. For the CDR3, the DNA is TGTGCCAGCGCCTATAACAGGGACTATGGCTACACCTTC. Encoded protein: CASAYNRDYGYTF.

The chain has TRBV29-1 and TRBJ2-5; 10 bases match TRBD2. CDR3 length equals 15 residues. Germline CDR1 is SQVTM and CDR2 is ANQGSEA. V lost 4 bases and J lost 5; bases outside the gene matches: 10. CDR3 in amino acids: CSVASLAGIGETQYF. CDR3 bases: TGCAGCGTTGCGTCACTAGCGGGAATCGGGGAGACCCAGTACTTC.